Detailed here is one T cell receptor beta chain. This CDR3 region has 13 residues. V lost 6 bases, J lost 4 bases, and 12 bases lay in between. Germline loops: CDR1 SEHNR, CDR2 FQNEAQ (reference sequence). This record belongs to a study of blood T cell repertoires in COVID-19. Study context: T cells, B-cell-depleted T cells, or PBMCs provided the cDNA or gDNA that served as material.

Original data processing: Reference gene primer amplification gave estimated nucleated cell counts. The repertoire was sequenced with immunoSEQ multiplex PCR; TCRdb's copy has only in-frame clones and lacks some. D and trimming were read from the DNA, whereas the V and J calls and clone size are those reported in that table. Of approximately 150,000 clones in the sample, over 70% were seen once. Study members were between about 18 and 90 years old and lived in some 22 US regions. J is TRBJ1-1 and V is TRBV7-9; the D gene is possibly TRBD1 (6 bases). What was sequenced was PBMCs or T cells enriched from blood (not recorded which). The clonotype was recovered from a woman aged 35 to 49 with acute COVID-19. CDR3 protein: CASRSQGATEAFF. CDR3 DNA sequence: TGTGCCAGCAGGTCACAGGGCGCCACTGAAGCTTTCTTT. Full variable domain (remainder filled in from reference TRBV7-9 and TRBJ1-1): DTGVSQNPRHKITKRGQNVTFRCDPISEHNRLYWYRQTLGQGPEFLTYFQNEAQLEKSRLLSDRFSAERPKGSFSTLEIQRTEQGDSAMYLCASRSQGATEAFFGQGTRLTVV.